The clone carrying this T cell receptor beta chain was detected only once. Antigen: not known. This record belongs to a study of cytomegalovirus exposure and HLA in healthy donors. The CDR3 extends over 13 amino acids. Deletions cut 3 bases from V and 6 bases from J, with 8 bases between. Per the germline V gene, CDR1 is MDHEN and CDR2 is SYDVKM. General study points: TCR beta V- and J-gene trimming was later associated with a missense DCLRE1C variant. The likely explanation for a cluster of highly shared sequence variants was sequencing artifact.

PCR amplification relied on 60 Vbeta primers (plus 13 Jbeta primers). The table came from immunoSEQ multiplex PCR; TCRdb's copy has only in-frame clones and leaves some out. This table has tens of thousands of clones, around nine tenths appearing once. The chain combines TRBV28 with TRBJ1-4, with D unresolved. This TCR derives from a woman aged 18-29 years in good health and CMV-seronegative. The sample was PBMCs. Written as DNA, the CDR3 is TGTGCCAGCAGTTTTGCGCAGGATGAAAAACTGTTTTTT. This encodes CASSFAQDEKLFF.